These 30 T cell receptor beta chains came from one sample sequenced in a study of cytomegalovirus exposure and HLA in healthy donors. The PCR ran on 60 Vbeta and 13 Jbeta primers. Profiling relied on immunoSEQ multiplex PCR, and the TCRdb table lists in-frame clones only, not all of them. The sample records 110,000 to 150,000 clones, roughly 68% being singletons. The sequencing sample was made of PBMCs. The receptors were sampled from a man in his 60s in good health and CMV-seronegative.

The chain combines TRBV29-1 with TRBJ2-7; TRBD2 aligns across 7 bases. Looked up from germline, CDR1 is SQVTM and CDR2 is ANQGSEA. Unmatched junction bases numbered 5, after V lost 3 bases and J lost 3 bases. The CDR3 runs 13 residues. This CDR3 reads CSVERASGYEQYF. The DNA of the CDR3 is TGCAGCGTTGAGCGGGCTAGCGGCTACGAGCAGTACTTC.

V is TRBV11-2 and J is TRBJ1-1, with D maybe TRBD1 (6 bases). This CDR3 has 14 amino acids. Germline CDR1 is SGHAT and CDR2 is FQNNGV. V dropped 5 bases and J dropped 0 bases, with 10 bases sitting between them. The CDR3 loop reads CASSRDILNTEAFF. As DNA, the CDR3 is TGTGCCAGCAGCCGGGACATCCTGAACACTGAAGCTTTCTTT.

This chain uses TRBV30 with TRBJ1-1; D not resolved. The CDR3 is made up of 13 amino acids. Germline V gene lookup returns CDR1 GTSNPN and CDR2 SVGIG (reference sequence). Trimming left V 0 bases short and J 4 bases short, with 9 bases between. DNA of the CDR3: TGTGCCTGGAGTGTGAGAGGCCCCACTGAAGCTTTCTTT. Its translation is CAWSVRGPTEAFF. The variable domain in full, completed from reference TRBV30 and TRBJ1-1, reads SQTIHQWPATLVQPVGSPLSLECTVEGTSNPNLYWYRQAAGRGLQLLFYSVGIGQISSEVPQNLSASRPQDRQFILSSKKLLLSDSGFYLCAWSVRGPTEAFFGQGTRLTVV.

This clone was observed a handful of times. The chain is built from TRBV5-1 and TRBJ2-1, with TRBD2 matching over 8 bases. J gave up 8 bases and V 4 bases, and 2 bases lay outside the gene matches. The CDR3 is 12 residues long. The germline V gene has CDR1 SGHRS and CDR2 YFSETQ. The CDR3 DNA is TGCGCCAGCAGCCGGGAGGGGTATGAGCAGTTCTTC. Amino acids: CASSREGYEQFF.

As for this clone: The junction departs from germline at one end; a sequencing error may be responsible. The chain employs TRBV30 and TRBJ1-1; 8 bases are a match to TRBD1. CDR1 is GTSNPN, CDR2 SVGIG, per germline (reference sequence). The CDR3 length is 13 residues. The DNA for the CDR3 is TGTGCATGGAGGACAGGGCGGGATACTGAAGCTTTCTTT. This codes for CAWRTGRDTEAFF.

The chain links TRBV19 to TRBJ2-7; possibly TRBD2 for D (6 bases). The CDR3 spans 14 residues. CDR1 is LNHDA and CDR2 is SQIVND in the germline V gene (reference sequence). V dropped 6 bases and J dropped 7 bases, with 19 bases sitting between them. CDR3 in DNA: TGTGCCAGTAGGCGGGACCCAATCTTTGGGGAGCAGTACTTC. It translates to CASRRDPIFGEQYF.

The gene calls are TRBV7-2 and TRBJ2-7, with 10 nucleotides matching TRBD2. Per the germline V gene, CDR1 is SGHTA and CDR2 is FQGNSA. V dropped 3 bases and J dropped 4; count of bases not matched to a gene: 3. The CDR3 covers 14 residues. The CDR3 reads CASSFGLAVYEQYF. The CDR3 DNA follows: TGTGCCAGCAGCTTCGGACTAGCGGTATACGAGCAGTACTTC.

The chain combines TRBV11-2 with TRBJ2-1, with D possibly TRBD1 on 7 matching bases. CDR1 and CDR2 (germline): SGHAT, FQNNGV. The length of the CDR3 is 15 residues. V lost 4 bases and J lost 8, with 18 bases in between. CDR3 amino acids: CASSSRGDSFYEQFF. The DNA for the CDR3 is TGTGCCAGCAGCTCGAGGGGGGACAGTTTCTATGAGCAGTTCTTC.

In this sample, this clone turned up a few times. The chain links TRBV18 to TRBJ2-2; D is uncertain. V dropped 3 bases and J dropped 0 bases, with 8 bases sitting between them. Germline V CDR1 and CDR2: KGHSH, LQKENI. This CDR3 is 15 amino acids long. This CDR3 is CASSPGRTNTGELFF. The DNA of the CDR3 is TGTGCCAGCTCACCGGGCCGTACGAACACCGGGGAGCTGTTTTTT. The full variable domain, with the rest looked up from reference TRBV18 and TRBJ2-2, is NAGVMQNPRHLVRRRGQEARLRCSPMKGHSHVYWYRQLPEEGLKFMVYLQKENIIDESGMPKERFSAEFPKEGPSILRIQQVVRGDSAAYFCASSPGRTNTGELFFGEGSRLTVL.

The chain couples TRBV5-1 to TRBJ1-4; 7 bases fit TRBD1. V lost 4 bases, J lost 8 bases, and 11 bases stayed unmatched. CDR3 length: 15 amino acids. Germline CDR1 is SGHRS and CDR2 is YFSETQ. CDR3 residues: CASSPFRQGEEKLFF. CDR3 in DNA: TGCGCCAGCAGCCCCTTCAGGCAGGGGGAAGAAAAACTGTTTTTT.

This chain links TRBV29-1 with TRBJ1-4; possibly TRBD1 for D (5 bases). The CDR3 is made up of 14 amino acids. In germline, CDR1 is SQVTM, CDR2 ANQGSEA. Trimming removed 0 bases from V and 5 bases from J, with 10 bases in between. The DNA for the CDR3 is TGCAGCGTTGAAGATCGGACAAGGAATGAAAAACTGTTTTTT. The encoded protein is CSVEDRTRNEKLFF.

Note on this clone: This CDR3 is also generated by other DNA sequences in the sample. This sequence joins TRBV4-3 and TRBJ2-7; D gene unclear. V lost 3 bases and J lost 4, with 16 bases in between. The CDR3 totals 15 residues. The germline CDR1 and CDR2 sequences are LGHNA and YSLEER. CDR3 protein: CASSHSPGFGYEQYF. CDR3 sequence (DNA): TGCGCCAGCAGCCACTCCCCTGGGTTCGGGTACGAGCAGTACTTC.

This clone has just one count. DNA of the CDR3: TGTGCCAGCAGTTTATTAGGGGGAGTTTCCTACAATGAGCAGTTCTTC. This translates into CASSLLGGVSYNEQFF. The rearrangement joins TRBV28 to TRBJ2-1; tentative D call: TRBD1 (6 bases). Trimming stripped 1 base from V and 1 base from J, with 11 bases between. CDR1 is MDHEN, CDR2 SYDVKM, per germline. The CDR3 contains 16 residues.

Details on this clone: At the DNA level, this CDR3 is encoded by other sequences in the same sample as well. The chain combines TRBV18 with TRBJ1-1; D gene unclear. Germline CDR1 and CDR2: KGHSH and LQKENI. Trimming left V 3 bases short and J 1 base short, with 9 bases between. CDR3 size: 14 residues. The CDR3 nucleotides are TGTGCCAGCTCACCCGCGGGCGGGAACACTGAAGCTTTCTTT. The encoded protein is CASSPAGGNTEAFF.

This chain uses TRBV7-3 with TRBJ2-2; possible D gene TRBD2, 6 bases. Looked up from germline, CDR1 is SGHTA and CDR2 is FQGTGA. The CDR3 runs 14 residues. The V and J ends lost 2 bases and 6 bases respectively, with 10 bases between them. The CDR3 nucleotides read TGTGCCAGCAGCTTAGGAGGGAGTGCCGGGGAGCTGTTTTTT. Encoded protein: CASSLGGSAGELFF. The complete variable domain, with remaining parts taken from reference TRBV7-3 and TRBJ2-2, reads GAGVSQTPSNKVTEKGKYVELRCDPISGHTALYWYRQSLGQGPEFLIYFQGTGAADDSGLPNDRFFAVRPEGSVSTLKIQRTERGDSAVYLCASSLGGSAGELFFGEGSRLTVL.

This clone has a handful of counts. The rearrangement links TRBV29-1 to TRBJ2-7, with 11 positions matching TRBD1. V lost 1 base to trimming and J lost 5 bases; unmatched junction nucleotides: 7. Germline CDR1 reads SQVTM; CDR2 reads ANQGSEA. This CDR3 has 15 amino acids. CDR3 amino acids: CSVEGTGGVRNEQYF. As DNA, the CDR3 is TGCAGCGTTGAAGGGACAGGGGGCGTCAGGAACGAGCAGTACTTC.

This clone appeared a few times. The rearrangement joins TRBV30 to TRBJ2-7; perhaps TRBD2 as D (6 bases). The CDR3 is made up of 15 amino acids. Trimming shortened V by 1 base and J by 1 base, and 14 bases separated the two germline ends. CDR1 is GTSNPN and CDR2 is SVGIG in the germline V gene (reference sequence). CDR3 amino acids: CAWSAIGGRSYEQYF. CDR3 nucleotide sequence: TGTGCCTGGAGTGCTATCGGGGGAAGGTCCTACGAGCAGTACTTC.

This clone has only a few counts. The gene calls are TRBV5-1 and TRBJ2-7, with TRBD1 matching over 9 bases. CDR1 is SGHRS, CDR2 YFSETQ, per germline. The junction had 10 bases not matched to a gene; V was cut back by 2 bases and J by 4 bases. CDR3 size: 16 residues. CDR3 bases: TGCGCCAGCAGCTTAATCCCCGGGACAGGGTCTTACGAGCAGTACTTC. Its protein is CASSLIPGTGSYEQYF.

This sequence joins TRBV6-5 and TRBJ1-2; D ambiguous. This CDR3 region has 11 residues. Trimming pared 8 bases from V and 2 bases from J, leaving 6 bases between. Germline V CDR1 and CDR2: MNHEY, SVGAGI. The CDR3 region is CASGGNYGYTF. The CDR3, as DNA: TGTGCCAGCGGAGGGAACTATGGCTACACCTTC.

J is TRBJ1-1 and V is TRBV25-1, with 9 bases aligning to TRBD1. Per the germline V gene, CDR1 is MGHDK and CDR2 is SYGVNS. The CDR3 runs 15 residues. After removal of 1 base from V and 6 bases from J, the junction contained 6 bases not matched to a gene. CDR3 in DNA: TGTGCCAGCAGTGAATGGGAACAGGGGGCCCCTGAAGCTTTCTTT. Translating it yields CASSEWEQGAPEAFF.

The V and J genes are TRBV7-2 and TRBJ1-5, with TRBD1 matching over 8 bases. After removal of 1 base from V and 7 bases from J, the junction contained 6 bases not matched to a gene. CDR1 SGHTA and CDR2 FQGNSA come from the germline V gene. The CDR3 is 15 amino acids. The CDR3 nucleotides read TGTGCCAGCAGCTTAGAGACAGGGGTAGGGCAGCCCCAGCATTTT. This translates into CASSLETGVGQPQHF.

About this clone: One end of the junction fails to match germline, which may point to a read error. The identical CDR3 is also encoded by other nucleotide sequences in the sample. The genes are TRBV6-6 and TRBJ1-2; 7 bases fit TRBD1. CDR1 and CDR2 from the germline V gene are MNHNY and SVGAGI (reference sequence). The CDR3 runs 14 residues. CDR3 sequence: CASSYDRVNYGYTF. The CDR3 DNA follows: TGCGCCAGCAGTTACGACAGGGTAAACTATGGCTACACCTTC.

The CDR3 loop is CASSLGDRTFNEQFF. The CDR3 nucleotides are TGCGCCAGCAGCTTGGGGGACAGGACCTTCAATGAGCAGTTCTTC. The chain carries TRBV5-1 and TRBJ2-1, with 8 positions matching TRBD1. Germline V lookup: CDR1 SGHRS, CDR2 YFSETQ. This CDR3 comprises 15 residues. V was clipped by 0 bases and J by 6 bases; unmatched bases: 5.

This clone was counted a few times. The chain has TRBV10-3 and TRBJ2-5, with 8 bases that match TRBD2. J gave up 2 bases and V 6 bases, and 5 bases lay outside the gene matches. The CDR3 loop spans 14 amino acids. The germline V gene has CDR1 ENHRY and CDR2 SYGVKD. The chain's CDR3 is CAIRGTREQETQYF. The DNA of the CDR3 is TGTGCCATCAGGGGGACTAGGGAACAAGAGACCCAGTACTTC.

Of note for this clone: This sample also contains other DNA sequences that code for the same CDR3. This chain uses TRBV5-4 with TRBJ2-2; 10 bases match TRBD2. V lost 0 bases, J lost 6 bases, and 2 bases stayed unmatched. The length of the CDR3 is 15 residues. CDR1 SGHNT and CDR2 YYREEE come from the germline V gene (reference sequence). This chain's CDR3 is CASSLGLAGSGELFF. The CDR3 coding sequence is TGTGCCAGCAGCTTGGGACTAGCGGGTTCCGGGGAGCTGTTTTTT.

The CDR3 here is CASSYLIQGNQPQHF. DNA of the CDR3: TGTGCCAGCAGTTACCTCATACAGGGAAATCAGCCCCAGCATTTT. This chain joins TRBV6-6 and TRBJ1-5, with D possibly TRBD1 on 6 matching bases. CDR1 is MNHNY, CDR2 SVGAGI, per germline (reference sequence). This CDR3 has 15 residues. V gave up 2 bases and J gave up 4 bases, with 12 bases separating them.

This chain joins TRBV5-1 and TRBJ2-7; 9 bases line up with TRBD1. The germline gives CDR1 SGHRS, CDR2 YFSETQ. Unmatched junction bases numbered 8, after V lost 7 bases and J lost 3 bases. CDR3 length: 14 residues. The CDR3 sequence is CASAQRDRDYEQYF. The CDR3 nucleotides read TGCGCCAGCGCTCAAAGGGACAGGGACTACGAGCAGTACTTC.

The table lists this clone with a few counts. The chain uses TRBV30 and TRBJ2-6; a weak D match, TRBD1 (6 bases). Trimming removed 3 bases from V and 2 bases from J, with 8 bases in between. The germline CDR1 and CDR2 sequences are GTSNPN and SVGIG (reference sequence). The CDR3 length is 14 residues. CDR3 DNA: TGTGCCTGGAGCACAGGGACTGGGGCCAACGTCCTGACTTTC. It codes for CAWSTGTGANVLTF.

The genes are TRBV9 and TRBJ2-2, with 7 positions matching TRBD1. Germline trimming cut 1 base from V and 1 base from J; bases unmatched to any gene: 4. The CDR3 extends over 16 amino acids. Germline V gene data show CDR1 as SGDLS and CDR2 as YYNGEE. DNA for the CDR3: TGTGCCAGCAGCGTAAGAACAGGGGAGAACACCGGGGAGCTGTTTTTT. This codes for CASSVRTGENTGELFF.

The V call is TRBV30, the J call TRBJ2-2; tentatively, D is TRBD2 (6 bases). This CDR3 has 15 amino acids. V was shortened by 0 bases and J by 6 bases, with 14 bases between the two germline ends. CDR1 is GTSNPN, CDR2 SVGIG, per germline (reference sequence). The CDR3 region has the DNA TGTGCCTGGAGTGTTCGGGCGGGGACCCCCGGGGAGCTGTTTTTT. The encoded protein is CAWSVRAGTPGELFF.